This T cell receptor (beta chain) was found in a study of beta chain features in type 1 diabetes. The whole isolated RNA underwent reverse transcription, so sequencing captured expressed TCRB transcripts. Data came from immunoSEQ multiplex PCR; TCRdb stores just in-frame clones and leaves some out. This table has some 220,000 clones, under 13% appearing once. V lost 0 bases, J lost 4 bases, and 7 bases lay in between. The CDR3 is 13 amino acids. CDR1 is SGHRS and CDR2 is YFSETQ in the germline V gene. This sequence originates from a man aged 18 to 35 in good health. Sequenced input: central memory CD4+ T cells from blood. V is TRBV5-1 and J is TRBJ2-5, with TRBD1 as a possible D gene (6 bases). DNA for the CDR3: TGCGCCAGCAGCTTGGCAGGGGTAGAGACCCAGTACTTC. Translating gives CASSLAGVETQYF.